This paragraph reports one T cell receptor beta chain. Its antigen is undetermined. The germline V gene has CDR1 MNHEY and CDR2 SMNVEV (reference sequence). Trimming pared 4 bases from V and 8 bases from J, leaving 11 bases between. This CDR3 is built from 12 residues. This entry is derived from a study of T cell responses to AZD1222 COVID-19 vaccine. Findings and limits, study-wide: White British donors predominated, females outnumbered males, and clonal diversity was possibly underestimated.

Generated by immunoSEQ multiplex PCR, the TCRdb table keeps only in-frame clones and is missing some. Of roughly 110,000 clones detected, 87% appear once; the ten largest clones hold 4.5% to 5.5%. The V call is TRBV27, the J call TRBJ1-2; D gene unclear. Sequencing used peripheral blood, obtained 28 days after the second AZD1222 dose. The sequence came from an adult who received the AZD1222 COVID-19 vaccine. CDR3 nucleotide sequence: TGTGCCAGCAGTTACATGGGGAAGGGCTACACCTTC. Translating it yields CASSYMGKGYTF.